This TCR beta chain was profiled in a study of shared clonotypes between healthy human individuals. Study-wide context: Those who served as donors were a couple of women and a few men between the ages of 18 and 49. CD4 naive and memory got three plates each, CD8 naive two, CD8 memory one.

Naive CD8 populations comprised CD45RO-negative cells positively selected for CCR7, excluding terminally differentiated effector memory CD45RA+ cells. Data came from immunoSEQ multiplex PCR; TCRdb stores just in-frame clones and leaves some out. The table lists about 2,200,000 clones, 93% of them singletons. CDR3 size: 15 residues. Per germline, CDR1 MNHNY and CDR2 SVGAGI (reference sequence). V lost 6 bases and J lost 0; bases outside the gene matches: 5. With regard to this clone: Its target is not known.

Study-wide findings and caveats: Donors were few, which limited the genetic and exposure-history diversity represented.

Sequenced material: naive CD8+ T cells from PBMCs. This chain links TRBV6-6 with TRBJ1-5; 7 bases are a match to TRBD1. This receptor was identified in a young man in good health. Some clones in this sample may be carry-over from other donors' samples. The CDR3 reads CASSQTGFSNQPQHF. In DNA form, the CDR3 reads TGTGCCAGCAGCCAGACAGGGTTTAGCAATCAGCCCCAGCATTTT.